This is a list of T cell receptor beta chains from one sample in a study of molecular identifiers for immune sequencing clone quantification. In TCRdb, the PCR reads were re-called with MiXCR into one record per CDR3 protein. The sample carries some 94,000 distinct CDR3 sequences, around 25% recorded once. Sequencing used naive CD8+ T cells from blood, with Jurkat cell RNA spiked in. All receptors come from a human donor in good health. Some libraries in this study had Jurkat cell RNA spiked in. The CDR3 runs from the conserved cysteine through the conserved F or W. The D gene is left open where the match is weak. The size entry is marked missing in some rows and otherwise reads once, few, many or a size class.

D gene	V gene	J gene	clone size	CDR3 DNA	CDR3 protein
TRBD1	TRBV10-3	TRBJ1-1	NA	TGTGCCATACGGGACAGGGCTGAAGCTTTCTTT	CAIRDRAEAFF
NA	TRBV5-8	TRBJ1-5	many	TGTGCCAGCAGCTTTAATCAGCCCCAGCATTTT	CASSFNQPQHF
NA	TRBV7-2	TRBJ2-3	many	TGTGCCAGCAGCTTAGAATCTGTTCCCACAGATACGCAGTATTTT	CASSLESVPTDTQYF
NA	TRBV10-2	TRBJ1-5	many	TGCGCCAGCAGTGAGTGGAGGACTCAGCCCCAGCATTTT	CASSEWRTQPQHF
NA	TRBV3-1	TRBJ2-7	NA	TGTGCCAGCAGCCAAGAAGGGAGCTACTACGAGCAGTACTTC	CASSQEGSYYEQYF
NA	TRBV4-1	TRBJ1-6	NA	TGCGCCAGCAGCCAAGATCCGAGGGCAGGGAGCTATAATTCACCCCTCCACTTT	CASSQDPRAGSYNSPLHF
NA	TRBV7-9	TRBJ2-1	NA	TGTGCCAGCAGCTATGACCCCCGACAGACTGAGGACTACAATGAGCAGTTCTTC	CASSYDPRQTEDYNEQFF
NA	TRBV29-1	TRBJ2-7	few	TGCGGCGTTGAAGTCCGGGGGCTGGGCGAGCAGTACTTC	CGVEVRGLGEQYF
NA	TRBV5-8	TRBJ2-7	few	TGTGCCAGCTCCTCGACTTCAAATCCATCCTACGAGCAGTACTTC	CASSSTSNPSYEQYF
TRBD1	TRBV12-3/TRBV12-4	TRBJ2-3	NA	TGTGCCAGCAGTCACCCCTCTACGTGGGCAGGGGGCGAAGCTCCGCAGTCTTTT	CASSHPSTWAGGEAPQSF
NA	TRBV12-3/TRBV12-4	TRBJ2-3	NA	TGTGCCAGCGGATTAACCACACATACGCAGTATTTT	CASGLTTHTQYF
TRBD2	TRBV5-4	TRBJ2-7	NA	TGTGCCAGCAGCTTGGCGGCTAGCGGTCCCTACGAGCAGTACTTC	CASSLAASGPYEQYF
TRBD2	TRBV13	TRBJ2-7	few	TGTGCCAGCAGCTCCCAGCGGGGGGGTTACGAGCAGTACTTC	CASSSQRGGYEQYF
TRBD2	TRBV4-3	TRBJ2-7	many	TGCGCCAGCAGCCAGGGACTAGCGGATCGCTACGAGCAGTACTTC	CASSQGLADRYEQYF
TRBD1	TRBV4-1	TRBJ1-1	NA	TGCGCCAGCAGCCAGGGTGTAAGACAGGGTAGGATGAACACTGAAGCTTTCTTT	CASSQGVRQGRMNTEAFF
NA	TRBV7-9	TRBJ1-1	many	TGTGCCAGCAGCCCAGGACCGAACATGAACACTGAAGCTTTCTTT	CASSPGPNMNTEAFF
TRBD1	TRBV12-3/TRBV12-4	TRBJ2-1	NA	TGTGCCAGCAGTTCAAGCGCCGGGACAGGGGGCAATGAGCAGTTCTTC	CASSSSAGTGGNEQFF
TRBD2	TRBV28	TRBJ2-7	few	TGTGCCAGCGAGCGACTAGCGGGGTCCTACGAGCAGTACTTC	CASERLAGSYEQYF
TRBD2	TRBV7-9	TRBJ2-5	many	TGTGCCAGCAGTTATGGACTAGCGGGAGGAGAGACCCAGTACTTC	CASSYGLAGGETQYF
NA	TRBV20-1	TRBJ2-3	many	TGCAGTGCTAGGCTTTTGGCGGGATCGGTTGCAGATACGCAGTATTTT	CSARLLAGSVADTQYF
TRBD1	TRBV12-3/TRBV12-4	TRBJ1-1	many	TGTGCCAGCAGTTCCTCGACAGGGGCTATGAACACTGAAGCTTTCTTT	CASSSSTGAMNTEAFF
NA	TRBV20-1	TRBJ1-2	NA	TGCAGTGCTAGAGATCTGTCGCCATATCTCAATATGGGCTACACCTTC	CSARDLSPYLNMGYTF
NA	TRBV30	TRBJ2-5	NA	TGTGCCTGGAGCGGGGGAGAGCCCCAGTACTTC	CAWSGGEPQYF
TRBD1	TRBV11-2	TRBJ1-1	few	TGTGCCAGCAGCTTAAGTGTAACAGGGGGCGCTGAAGCTTTCTTT	CASSLSVTGGAEAFF
NA	TRBV7-2	TRBJ1-3	NA	TGTGCCAGCAGCTTGACCGCCTTGACCGGCGGAAACACCATATATTTT	CASSLTALTGGNTIYF
NA	TRBV27	TRBJ2-7	many	TGTGCCAGCAGTAGTCAGGGCAGCAGCTACGAGCAGTACTTC	CASSSQGSSYEQYF
NA	TRBV14	TRBJ2-5	NA	TGTGCCAGCAGCCAATCGGGAGATTGGCAAGAGACCCAGTACTTC	CASSQSGDWQETQYF
NA	TRBV7-8	TRBJ1-2	NA	TGTGCCAGCAGCCCATCGACAGCCCTTCGAGCTAACTATGGCTACACCTTC	CASSPSTALRANYGYTF
TRBD1	TRBV20-1	TRBJ2-7	many	TGCAGTGCTCCTTTGTGGGGACAGGGGACCGAGCAGTACTTC	CSAPLWGQGTEQYF
NA	TRBV30	TRBJ1-1	many	TGTGCCTGGACGACTCGCCGGGACACTGAAGCTTTCTTT	CAWTTRRDTEAFF
TRBD2	TRBV11-2	TRBJ2-5	NA	TGTGCCAGCAGCTTAGGTAGCGGGGGGCCCCAGGGGACCCAGTACTTC	CASSLGSGGPQGTQYF
NA	TRBV7-8	TRBJ1-4	many	TGTGCCAGCAGCTCCTTCCAGGGCCGCGCAACTAATGAAAAACTGTTTTTT	CASSSFQGRATNEKLFF
NA	TRBV20-1	TRBJ1-5	few	TGCAGTGCTAGAGATGGGGCAGGGGCCACGGAGCAGCCCCAGCATTTT	CSARDGAGATEQPQHF
NA	TRBV6-1	TRBJ2-3	NA	TGTGCCAGCAGTGAGGTCTCTCCCCGATTCACAGATACGCAGTATTTT	CASSEVSPRFTDTQYF
TRBD1	TRBV28	TRBJ2-7	NA	TGTGCCAGCAGTTACTCGGTTGGGACAGACTACTACGAGCAGTACTTC	CASSYSVGTDYYEQYF
NA	TRBV19	TRBJ1-5	many	TGTGCCAGTAGCCGGGGGGTTACCGTCAATCAGCCCCAGCATTTT	CASSRGVTVNQPQHF
NA	TRBV7-9	TRBJ2-7	many	TGTGCCAGCAGCTTCCGGAACGAGCAGTACTTC	CASSFRNEQYF
TRBD2	TRBV7-9	TRBJ2-2	NA	TGTGCCTCCCCGCCTAGCGGAGTGAACACCGTGGAGCTGTTTTTT	CASPPSGVNTVELFF
NA	TRBV5-6	TRBJ2-1	NA	TGTGCCAGCAGCTTGGAATACAATGAGCAGTTCTTC	CASSLEYNEQFF
NA	TRBV5-6	TRBJ2-7	few	TGTGCCAGCAGCGGGGACATCTCCTACGAGCAGTACTTC	CASSGDISYEQYF
TRBD1	TRBV20-1	TRBJ1-5	many	TGCAGTGCTAGAACTACAGGGGTCAATCAGCCCCAGCATTTT	CSARTTGVNQPQHF
TRBD1	TRBV27	TRBJ2-1	NA	TGTGCCAGCAGTTTATATGGGACAGGGCTGACGAATGAGCAGTTCTTC	CASSLYGTGLTNEQFF